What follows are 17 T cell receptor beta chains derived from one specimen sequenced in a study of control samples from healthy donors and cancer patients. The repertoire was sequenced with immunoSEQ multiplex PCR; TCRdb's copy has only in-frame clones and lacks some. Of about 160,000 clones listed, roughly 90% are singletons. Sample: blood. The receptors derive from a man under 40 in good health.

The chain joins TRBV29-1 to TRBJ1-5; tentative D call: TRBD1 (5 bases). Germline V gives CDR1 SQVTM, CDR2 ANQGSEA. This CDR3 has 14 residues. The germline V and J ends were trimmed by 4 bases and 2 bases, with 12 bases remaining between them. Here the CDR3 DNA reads TGCAGCGTTGTGCAGGGTGCAGGCAATCAGCCCCAGCATTTT. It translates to CSVVQGAGNQPQHF.

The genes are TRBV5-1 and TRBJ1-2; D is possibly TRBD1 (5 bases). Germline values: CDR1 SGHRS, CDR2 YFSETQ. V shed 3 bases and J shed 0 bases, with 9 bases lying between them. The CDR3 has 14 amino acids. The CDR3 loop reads CASSWEQANYGYTF. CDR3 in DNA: TGCGCCAGCAGCTGGGAACAGGCTAACTATGGCTACACCTTC.

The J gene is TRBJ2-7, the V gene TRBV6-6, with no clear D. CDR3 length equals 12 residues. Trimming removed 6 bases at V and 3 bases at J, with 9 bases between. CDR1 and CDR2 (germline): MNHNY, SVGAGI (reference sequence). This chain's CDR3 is CASSPGYYEQYF. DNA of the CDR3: TGTGCCAGCAGCCCAGGCTACTACGAGCAGTACTTC.

DNA for the CDR3: TGTGCCAGTAGTGAAGGGCTAGCAAAGGAGACCCAGTACTTC. It encodes CASSEGLAKETQYF. This chain connects TRBV19 to TRBJ2-5, with D tentatively TRBD2 (5 bases). Trimming took 5 bases from V and 5 from J, leaving 15 bases between them. The CDR3 runs 14 residues. Germline CDR1 reads LNHDA; CDR2 reads SQIVND (reference sequence).

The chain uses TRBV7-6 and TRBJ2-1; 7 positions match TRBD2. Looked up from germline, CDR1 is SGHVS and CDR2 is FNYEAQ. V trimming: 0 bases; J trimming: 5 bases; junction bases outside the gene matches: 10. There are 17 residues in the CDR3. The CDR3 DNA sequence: TGTGCCAGCAGCTTAGCGACGCGGGCGGGGGACCACAATGAGCAGTTCTTC. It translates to CASSLATRAGDHNEQFF.

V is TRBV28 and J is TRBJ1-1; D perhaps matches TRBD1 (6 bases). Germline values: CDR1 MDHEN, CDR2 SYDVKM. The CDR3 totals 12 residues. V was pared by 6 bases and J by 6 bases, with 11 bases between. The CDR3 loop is CASSDRLAEAFF. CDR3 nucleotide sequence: TGTGCCAGCAGCGACAGGCTCGCTGAAGCTTTCTTT.

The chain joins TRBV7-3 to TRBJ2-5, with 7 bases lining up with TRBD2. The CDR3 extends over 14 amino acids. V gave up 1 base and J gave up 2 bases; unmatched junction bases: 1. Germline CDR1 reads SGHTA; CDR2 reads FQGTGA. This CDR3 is CASSLNGGQETQYF. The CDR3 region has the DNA TGTGCCAGCAGCTTAAACGGGGGGCAAGAGACCCAGTACTTC. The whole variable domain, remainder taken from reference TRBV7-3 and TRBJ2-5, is GAGVSQTPSNKVTEKGKYVELRCDPISGHTALYWYRQSLGQGPEFLIYFQGTGAADDSGLPNDRFFAVRPEGSVSTLKIQRTERGDSAVYLCASSLNGGQETQYFGPGTRLLVL.

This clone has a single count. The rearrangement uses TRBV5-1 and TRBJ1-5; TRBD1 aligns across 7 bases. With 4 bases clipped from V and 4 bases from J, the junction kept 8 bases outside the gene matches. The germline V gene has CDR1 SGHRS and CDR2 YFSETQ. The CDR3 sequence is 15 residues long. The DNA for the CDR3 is TGCGCCAGCAGCCTATCCGGGACAGATAATCAGCCCCAGCATTTT. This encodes CASSLSGTDNQPQHF.

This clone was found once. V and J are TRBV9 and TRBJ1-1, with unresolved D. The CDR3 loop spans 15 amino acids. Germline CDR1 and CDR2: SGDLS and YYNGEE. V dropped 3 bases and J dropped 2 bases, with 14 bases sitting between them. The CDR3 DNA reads TGTGCCAGCAGCGGCTCCTCGGGGTCTAACACTGAAGCTTTCTTT. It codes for CASSGSSGSNTEAFF.

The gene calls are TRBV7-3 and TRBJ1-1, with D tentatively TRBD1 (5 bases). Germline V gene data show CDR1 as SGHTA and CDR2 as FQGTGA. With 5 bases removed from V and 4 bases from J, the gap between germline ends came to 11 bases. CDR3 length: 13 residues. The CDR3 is CASSLRGGTEAFF. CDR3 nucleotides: TGTGCCAGCAGCCTTCGCGGGGGCACTGAAGCTTTCTTT.

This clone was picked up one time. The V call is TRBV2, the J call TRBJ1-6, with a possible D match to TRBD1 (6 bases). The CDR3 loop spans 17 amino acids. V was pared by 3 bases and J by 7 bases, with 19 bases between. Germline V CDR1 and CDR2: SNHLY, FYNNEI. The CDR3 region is CASSDQLGGPDNSPLHF. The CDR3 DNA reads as TGTGCCAGCAGTGACCAGTTGGGGGGGCCAGACAATTCACCCCTCCACTTT.

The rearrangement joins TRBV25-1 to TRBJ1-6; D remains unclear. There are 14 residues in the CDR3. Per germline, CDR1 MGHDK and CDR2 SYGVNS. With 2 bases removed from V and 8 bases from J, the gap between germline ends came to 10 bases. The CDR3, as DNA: TGTGCCAGCAGTGAAAGGGAGGGCTATTCACCCCTCCACTTT. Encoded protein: CASSEREGYSPLHF.

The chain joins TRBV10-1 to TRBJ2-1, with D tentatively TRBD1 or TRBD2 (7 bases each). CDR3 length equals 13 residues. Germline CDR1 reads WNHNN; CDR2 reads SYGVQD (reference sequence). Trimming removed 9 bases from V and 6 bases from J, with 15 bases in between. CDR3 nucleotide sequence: TGCGCCAGAGGGGGGGACAGAGTCAATGAGCAGTTCTTC. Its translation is CARGGDRVNEQFF.

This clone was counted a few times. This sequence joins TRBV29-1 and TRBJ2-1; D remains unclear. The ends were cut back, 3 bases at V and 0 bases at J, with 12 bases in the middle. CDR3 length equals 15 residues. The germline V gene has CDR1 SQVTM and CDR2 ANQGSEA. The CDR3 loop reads CSVEGKLSSYNEQFF. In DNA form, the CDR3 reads TGCAGCGTTGAGGGGAAGCTCAGCTCCTACAATGAGCAGTTCTTC.

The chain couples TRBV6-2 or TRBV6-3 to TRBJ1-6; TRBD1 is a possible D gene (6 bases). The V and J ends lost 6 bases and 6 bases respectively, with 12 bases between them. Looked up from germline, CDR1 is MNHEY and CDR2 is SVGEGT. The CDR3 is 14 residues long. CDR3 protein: CASSHDRPNSPLHF. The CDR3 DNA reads TGTGCCAGCAGCCATGACAGGCCTAATTCACCCCTCCACTTT.

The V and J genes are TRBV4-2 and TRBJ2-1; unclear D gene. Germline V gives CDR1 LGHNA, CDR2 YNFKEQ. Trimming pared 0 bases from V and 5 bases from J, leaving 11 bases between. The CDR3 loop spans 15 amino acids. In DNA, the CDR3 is TGTGCCAGCAGCCAAGATGGCCAGCGCGACAATGAGCAGTTCTTC. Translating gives CASSQDGQRDNEQFF.

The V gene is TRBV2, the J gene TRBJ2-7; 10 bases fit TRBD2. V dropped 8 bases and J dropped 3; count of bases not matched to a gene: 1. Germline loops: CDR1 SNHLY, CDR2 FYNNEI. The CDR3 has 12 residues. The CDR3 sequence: CASRTSGYEQYF. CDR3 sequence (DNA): TGTGCCAGCCGGACTAGCGGCTACGAGCAGTACTTC.